Described below is a single TCR beta chain sequence and its context. Its antigen is not known. The sample belongs to a study of cytomegalovirus exposure and HLA in healthy donors. The study's findings and limits: According to a subsequent analysis, TCR clusters identified in the first cohort showed a tendency to co-occur across the approximately 130 validation repertoires. According to the study, roughly 160 TCR beta chains were cytomegalovirus-associated.

The V gene's germline CDR1 is SGDLS and CDR2 YYNGEE. This CDR3 comprises 15 residues. V was clipped by 3 bases and J by 5 bases; unmatched bases: 6. The protocol was immunoSEQ multiplex PCR, while the TCRdb copy is restricted to in-frame clones and leaves out a portion. Here the sample spans some 140,000 clones, roughly 90% being singletons. This TCR derives from a young man in good health and CMV-seropositive. The chain has TRBV9 and TRBJ2-7; TRBD1 aligns across 12 bases. The specimen sequenced was PBMCs. This chain's CDR3 is CASSASGTGGDEQYF. Here the CDR3 DNA reads TGTGCCAGCAGCGCCTCCGGGACAGGGGGCGACGAGCAGTACTTC. The full variable domain, rest sourced from reference TRBV9 and TRBJ2-7, is DSGVTQTPKHLITATGQRVTLRCSPRSGDLSVYWYQQSLDQGLQFLIQYYNGEERAKGNILERFSAQQFPDLHSELNLSSLELGDSALYFCASSASGTGGDEQYFGPGTRLTVT.